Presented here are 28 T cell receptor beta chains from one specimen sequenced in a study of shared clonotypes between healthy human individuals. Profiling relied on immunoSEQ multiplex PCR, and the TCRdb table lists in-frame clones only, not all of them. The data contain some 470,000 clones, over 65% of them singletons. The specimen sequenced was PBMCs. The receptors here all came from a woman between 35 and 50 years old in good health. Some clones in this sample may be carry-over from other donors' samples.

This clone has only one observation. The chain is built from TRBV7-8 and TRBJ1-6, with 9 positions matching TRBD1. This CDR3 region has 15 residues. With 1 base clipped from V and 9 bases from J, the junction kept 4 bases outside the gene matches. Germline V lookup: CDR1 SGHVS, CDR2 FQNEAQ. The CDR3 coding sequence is TGTGCCAGCAGCTTAGTGGGGACAGGGATTTCACCCCTCCACTTT. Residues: CASSLVGTGISPLHF.

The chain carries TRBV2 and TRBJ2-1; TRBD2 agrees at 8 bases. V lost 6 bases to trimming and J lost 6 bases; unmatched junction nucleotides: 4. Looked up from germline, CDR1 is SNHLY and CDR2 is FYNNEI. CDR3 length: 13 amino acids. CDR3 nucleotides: TGTGCCAGCAGCGAGACTAGCGCCAATGAGCAGTTCTTC. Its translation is CASSETSANEQFF. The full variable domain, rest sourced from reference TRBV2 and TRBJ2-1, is EPEVTQTPSHQVTQMGQEVILRCVPISNHLYFYWYRQILGQKVEFLVSFYNNEISEKSEIFDDQFSVERPDGSNFTLKIRSTKLEDSAMYFCASSETSANEQFFGPGTRLTVL.

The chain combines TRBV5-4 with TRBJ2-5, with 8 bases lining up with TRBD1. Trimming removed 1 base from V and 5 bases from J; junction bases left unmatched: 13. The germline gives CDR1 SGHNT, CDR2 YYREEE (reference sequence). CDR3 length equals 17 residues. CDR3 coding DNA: TGTGCCAGCAGCTTGACGGCAGGGGGCGCCTTGATTGAGACCCAGTACTTC. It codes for CASSLTAGGALIETQYF.

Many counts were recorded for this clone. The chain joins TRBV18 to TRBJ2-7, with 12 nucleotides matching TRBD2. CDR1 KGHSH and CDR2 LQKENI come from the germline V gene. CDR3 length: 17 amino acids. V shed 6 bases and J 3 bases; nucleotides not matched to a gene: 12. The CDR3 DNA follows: TGTGCCAGCTCCCCGGGGGCAGGACTAGCGGGAATCTACGAGCAGTACTTC. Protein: CASSPGAGLAGIYEQYF.

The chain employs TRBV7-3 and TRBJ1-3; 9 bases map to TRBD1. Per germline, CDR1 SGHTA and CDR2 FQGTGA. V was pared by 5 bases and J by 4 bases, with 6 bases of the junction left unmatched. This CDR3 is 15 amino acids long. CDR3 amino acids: CASSPGTGSGNTIYF. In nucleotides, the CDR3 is TGTGCCAGCAGCCCCGGGACAGGGTCCGGAAACACCATATATTTT.

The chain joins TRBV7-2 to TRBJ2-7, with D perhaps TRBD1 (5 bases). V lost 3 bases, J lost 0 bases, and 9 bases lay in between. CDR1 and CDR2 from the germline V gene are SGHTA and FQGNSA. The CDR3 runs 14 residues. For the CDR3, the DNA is TGTGCCAGCAGCTTCGTGACAGACTCCTACGAGCAGTACTTC. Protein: CASSFVTDSYEQYF.

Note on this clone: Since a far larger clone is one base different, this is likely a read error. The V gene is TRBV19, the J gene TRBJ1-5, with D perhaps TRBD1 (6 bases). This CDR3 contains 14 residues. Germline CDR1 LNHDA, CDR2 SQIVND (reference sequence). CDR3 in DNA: TGTGCCAGTAGTATTAATTCGGGGGCTCAGTCCCAGCATTTT. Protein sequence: CASSINSGAQSQHF.

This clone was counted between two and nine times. As DNA, the CDR3 is TGTGCCAGTAGTATGATGAGACAGGGCTACGAGCAGTACTTC. The encoded protein is CASSMMRQGYEQYF. The chain employs TRBV19 and TRBJ2-7, with TRBD1 matching over 7 bases. Per germline, CDR1 LNHDA and CDR2 SQIVND (reference sequence). With V trimmed by 3 bases and J by 3 bases, 5 bases remained unmatched. This CDR3 region has 14 residues.

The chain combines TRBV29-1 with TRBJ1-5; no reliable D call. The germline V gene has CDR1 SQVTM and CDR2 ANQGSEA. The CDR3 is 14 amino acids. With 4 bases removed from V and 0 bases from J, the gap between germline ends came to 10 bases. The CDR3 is CSVGVDGSNQPQHF. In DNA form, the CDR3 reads TGCAGCGTTGGGGTGGACGGTAGCAATCAGCCCCAGCATTTT.

CDR3 residues: CASSRKTGDSNQPQHF. For the CDR3, the DNA is TGTGCCAGCTCACGAAAGACAGGGGATAGCAATCAGCCCCAGCATTTT. The rearrangement links TRBV18 to TRBJ1-5; 8 nucleotides align to TRBD1. Germline V gene lookup returns CDR1 KGHSH and CDR2 LQKENI. The ends lost 4 bases at V and 0 bases at J; junction bases unmatched: 5. The CDR3 consists of 16 residues.

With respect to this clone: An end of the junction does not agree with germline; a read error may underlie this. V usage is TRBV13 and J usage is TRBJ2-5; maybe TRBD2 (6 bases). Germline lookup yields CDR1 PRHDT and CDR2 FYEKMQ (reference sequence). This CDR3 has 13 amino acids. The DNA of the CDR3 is TGTGCCAGCAGTTTAGGGACTGGGGAGACCCAGTACTTC. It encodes CASSLGTGETQYF.

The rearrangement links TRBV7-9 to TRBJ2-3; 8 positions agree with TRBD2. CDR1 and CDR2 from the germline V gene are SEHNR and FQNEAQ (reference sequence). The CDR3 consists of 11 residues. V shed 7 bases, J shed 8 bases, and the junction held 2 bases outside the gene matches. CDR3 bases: TGTGCCAGCAACCGGGAGGGTACGCAGTATTTT. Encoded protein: CASNREGTQYF.

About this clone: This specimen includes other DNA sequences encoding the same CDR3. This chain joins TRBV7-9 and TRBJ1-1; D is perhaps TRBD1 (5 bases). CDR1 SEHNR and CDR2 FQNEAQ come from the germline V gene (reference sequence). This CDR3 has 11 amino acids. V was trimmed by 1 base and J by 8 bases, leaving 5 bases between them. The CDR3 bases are TGTGCCAGCAGCTTAGGGGGCGAAGCTTTCTTT. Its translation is CASSLGGEAFF. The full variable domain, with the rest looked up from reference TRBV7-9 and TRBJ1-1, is DTGVSQNPRHKITKRGQNVTFRCDPISEHNRLYWYRQTLGQGPEFLTYFQNEAQLEKSRLLSDRFSAERPKGSFSTLEIQRTEQGDSAMYLCASSLGGEAFFGQGTRLTVV.

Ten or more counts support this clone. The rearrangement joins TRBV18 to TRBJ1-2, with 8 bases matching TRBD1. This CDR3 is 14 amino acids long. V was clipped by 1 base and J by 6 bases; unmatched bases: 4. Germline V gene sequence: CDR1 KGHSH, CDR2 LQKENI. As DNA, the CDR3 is TGTGCCAGCTCACCACTCTCAGGGGGCGATGGCTACACCTTC. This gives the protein CASSPLSGGDGYTF.

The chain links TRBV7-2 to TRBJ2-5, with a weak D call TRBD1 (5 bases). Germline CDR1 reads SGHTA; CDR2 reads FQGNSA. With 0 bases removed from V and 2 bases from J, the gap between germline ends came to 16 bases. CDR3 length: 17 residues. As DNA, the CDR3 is TGTGCCAGCAGCTTAGCGGGGCCCGGGCCAGAACAAGAGACCCAGTACTTC. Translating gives CASSLAGPGPEQETQYF.

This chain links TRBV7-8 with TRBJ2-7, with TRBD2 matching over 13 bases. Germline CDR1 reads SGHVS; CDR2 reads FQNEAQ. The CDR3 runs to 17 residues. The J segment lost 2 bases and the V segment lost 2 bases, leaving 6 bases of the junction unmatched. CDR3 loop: CASSLRTSGSGAYEQYF. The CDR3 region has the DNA TGTGCCAGCAGCTTACGGACTAGCGGGAGTGGGGCCTACGAGCAGTACTTC.

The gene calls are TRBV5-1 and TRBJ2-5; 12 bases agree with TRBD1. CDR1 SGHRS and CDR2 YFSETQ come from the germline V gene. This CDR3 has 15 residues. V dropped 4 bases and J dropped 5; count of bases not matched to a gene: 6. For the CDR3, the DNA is TGCGCCAGCAGCCTGGGGGACAGGGGGCTTGAGACCCAGTACTTC. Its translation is CASSLGDRGLETQYF.

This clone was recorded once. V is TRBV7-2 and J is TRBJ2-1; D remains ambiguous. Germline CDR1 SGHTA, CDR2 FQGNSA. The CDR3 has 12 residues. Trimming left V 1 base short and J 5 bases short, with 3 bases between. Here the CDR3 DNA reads TGTGCCAGCAGCTTAGACAACAATGAGCAGTTCTTC. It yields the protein CASSLDNNEQFF.

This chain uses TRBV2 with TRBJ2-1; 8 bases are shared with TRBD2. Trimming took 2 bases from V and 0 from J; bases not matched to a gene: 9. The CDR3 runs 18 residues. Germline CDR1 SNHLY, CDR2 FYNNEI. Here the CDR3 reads CASSEYLTSESSYNEQFF. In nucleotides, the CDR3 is TGTGCCAGCAGTGAATACCTGACTAGCGAGAGCTCCTACAATGAGCAGTTCTTC. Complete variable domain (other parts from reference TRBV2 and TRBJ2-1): EPEVTQTPSHQVTQMGQEVILRCVPISNHLYFYWYRQILGQKVEFLVSFYNNEISEKSEIFDDQFSVERPDGSNFTLKIRSTKLEDSAMYFCASSEYLTSESSYNEQFFGPGTRLTVL.

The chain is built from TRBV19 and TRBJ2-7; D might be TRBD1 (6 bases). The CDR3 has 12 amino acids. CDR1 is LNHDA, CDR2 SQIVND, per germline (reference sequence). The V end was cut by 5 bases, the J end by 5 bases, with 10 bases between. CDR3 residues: CASSFRGDEQYF. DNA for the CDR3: TGTGCCAGTAGTTTCAGGGGCGACGAGCAGTACTTC.

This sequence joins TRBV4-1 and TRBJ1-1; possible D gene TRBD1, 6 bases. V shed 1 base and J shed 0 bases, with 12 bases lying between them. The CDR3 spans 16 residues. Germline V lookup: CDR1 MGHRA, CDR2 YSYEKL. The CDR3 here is CASSQGDTNMNTEAFF. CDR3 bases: TGCGCCAGCAGCCAAGGGGACACGAACATGAACACTGAAGCTTTCTTT.

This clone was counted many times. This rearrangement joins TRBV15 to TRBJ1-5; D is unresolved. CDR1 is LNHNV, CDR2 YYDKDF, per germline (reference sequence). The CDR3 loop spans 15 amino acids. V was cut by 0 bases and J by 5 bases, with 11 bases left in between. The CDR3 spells CATSRDSHRDQPQHF. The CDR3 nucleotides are TGTGCCACCAGCAGAGATTCCCACCGAGATCAGCCCCAGCATTTT.

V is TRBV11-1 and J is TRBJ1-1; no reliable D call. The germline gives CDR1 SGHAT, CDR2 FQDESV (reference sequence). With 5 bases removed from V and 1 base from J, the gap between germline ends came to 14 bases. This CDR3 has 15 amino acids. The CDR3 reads CASSHYRGGNTEAFF. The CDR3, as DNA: TGTGCCAGCAGCCACTACCGGGGAGGGAACACTGAAGCTTTCTTT.

The CDR3 sequence: CASSLGGQAGFETQYF. DNA of the CDR3: TGCGCCAGCAGCTTGGGGGGACAGGCAGGATTCGAGACCCAGTACTTC. The genes are TRBV5-1 and TRBJ2-5, with TRBD1 identical over 8 bases. The ends lost 0 bases at V and 5 bases at J; junction bases unmatched: 9. Germline V gene lookup returns CDR1 SGHRS and CDR2 YFSETQ. This CDR3 has 16 amino acids.

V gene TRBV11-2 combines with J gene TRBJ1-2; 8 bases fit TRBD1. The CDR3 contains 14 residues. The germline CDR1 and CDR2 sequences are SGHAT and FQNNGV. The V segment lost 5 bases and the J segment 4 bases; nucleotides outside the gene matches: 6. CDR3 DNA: TGTGCCAGCAGCAAAGCCGGGACAGGCTATGGCTACACCTTC. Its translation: CASSKAGTGYGYTF.

In nucleotides, the CDR3 is TGCAGCGTTGCGACAGGCCGCGACCTCTACGAGCAGTACTTC. This codes for CSVATGRDLYEQYF. The genes are TRBV29-1 and TRBJ2-7, with a tentative D call TRBD1 (6 bases). The V gene's germline CDR1 is SQVTM and CDR2 ANQGSEA. V was trimmed by 4 bases and J by 3 bases, leaving 16 bases between them. This CDR3 region has 14 residues.

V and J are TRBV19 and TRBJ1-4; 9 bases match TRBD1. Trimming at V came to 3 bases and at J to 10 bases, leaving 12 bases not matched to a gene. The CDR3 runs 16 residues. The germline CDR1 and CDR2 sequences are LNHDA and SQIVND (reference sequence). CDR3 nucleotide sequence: TGTGCCAGTAGTATTTGGATCGGACAGGGGAGAGGAAAACTGTTTTTT. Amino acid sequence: CASSIWIGQGRGKLFF.

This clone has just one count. The CDR3 protein is CASSQFATTGELFF. CDR3 DNA: TGTGCCAGCAGTCAGTTTGCCACGACCGGGGAGCTGTTTTTT. This chain joins TRBV6-4 and TRBJ2-2; D is ambiguous. V was shortened by 5 bases and J by 5 bases, with 12 bases between the two germline ends. Germline assignment: CDR1 MRHNA and CDR2 SNTAGT. The CDR3 is 14 residues long.